This T cell receptor (beta chain) was identified in a study of blood T cell repertoires in COVID-19. The germline V and J ends were trimmed by 3 bases and 7 bases, with 12 bases remaining between them. Germline V CDR1 and CDR2: LNHDA, SQIVND (reference sequence). The CDR3 covers 14 residues. Sequencing was performed with immunoSEQ multiplex PCR; in TCRdb, only in-frame clones are kept and a portion is missing. This table has some 160,000 clones, roughly 90% appearing once. The source is a man aged 18 to 29 with COVID-19, enrolled during active disease. The J gene is TRBJ2-2, the V gene TRBV19; TRBD1 is a possible D gene (7 bases). The sample comprised peripheral blood. The CDR3 spells CASSIGGGGGELFF. Here the CDR3 DNA reads TGTGCCAGTAGTATTGGAGGGGGCGGCGGGGAGCTGTTTTTT.